This T cell receptor (beta chain) was captured by sequencing in a study of tumor and adjacent non-tumor tissue in lung cancer. Overall study context: The patients, 10 or so men and about five women, were roughly 30 to 80 with stage I to III disease. Samples averaged about 4.3 million productive TCRbeta reads each.

Germline CDR1 is WNHNN and CDR2 is SYGVQD (reference sequence). V was shortened by 4 bases and J by 8 bases, with 14 bases between the two germline ends. This CDR3 spans 13 amino acids. This clonotype was counted ten times or more. The antigen is not known. General study points: TCR diversity was significantly greater in tumor than normal lung tissue. Tumor TCR diversity, when higher, was linked to shorter survival.

TCRbeta libraries were built with three rounds of nested PCR, modified from ARM-PCR. TCRdb ran MiXCR on the multiplex PCR reads and lists one entry per CDR3 protein. The sample records about 43,000 distinct CDR3 sequences, 60% being singletons. This sample's RNA came from whole unsorted tissue. This non-tumor lung sample came from over 3 cm beyond the tumor edge. Sequenced material: distant non-tumor lung tissue. The chain has TRBV10-1 and TRBJ1-1; tentatively, D is TRBD1 (6 bases). This sequence was found in a middle-aged man with non-small cell lung cancer. This chain's CDR3 is CASSARQEGEAFF. In DNA, the CDR3 is TGCGCCAGCAGTGCGAGACAGGAGGGGGAAGCTTTCTTT.